The sequence of this TCR beta chain was determined in a study of cytomegalovirus exposure and HLA in healthy donors. Study outcomes and limitations: Analyses of presence/absence relied on an assumption of roughly uniform sequencing depth across donors.

The CDR3 totals 16 residues. The germline V gene has CDR1 LGHNA and CDR2 YSLEER. The germline V and J ends were trimmed by 0 bases and 2 bases, with 14 bases remaining between them. Of note for this clone: Its matching antigen is unknown.

With 60 Vbeta and 13 Jbeta primers, the PCR was carried out. TCRdb's copy holds only in-frame clones and misses some; the assay was immunoSEQ multiplex PCR. Altogether roughly 98,000 clones are present, roughly 60% being singletons, with the ten largest covering about 5%. While unrecorded immune exposures were likely, the donors were nominally healthy when sampled. This TCR was sampled from a woman younger than 45 in good health and CMV-seropositive. Sequenced sample: PBMCs. This chain connects TRBV4-3 to TRBJ2-7, with a possible D match to TRBD1 (6 bases). The CDR3 DNA sequence: TGCGCCAGCAGCCAAGATAGGGGGACCGGAGCCTACGAGCAGTACTTC. Translated, it gives CASSQDRGTGAYEQYF.